These 12 T cell receptor beta chains share one sample of origin, sequenced in a study of T cell responses to AZD1222 COVID-19 vaccine (dated by TCRdb to the early 2020s). Read against the paper, the sample's time point label means: sample from adult after SARS-CoV-2 infection, after symptom onset. The library came from the immunoSEQ multiplex PCR assay. In TCRdb, the immuneACCESS table is reduced to in-frame sequences with V and J assigned. These tables do not hold every clone; where another copy was compared, an unresolved V gene accounts for under half, and the others remain unexplained. For this sample there are 150,000 to 180,000 clones; 88% appear just once. The ten largest clones take up roughly 7% of the sample. The sequencing here drew on peripheral blood, taken after recovery from COVID-19. The receptors come from an adult who had recovered from COVID-19.

V usage is TRBV4-2 and J usage is TRBJ1-1; D ambiguous. The CDR3 sequence is 13 residues long. Looked up from germline, CDR1 is LGHNA and CDR2 is YNFKEQ. Trimming left V 4 bases short and J 5 bases short, with 11 bases between. The CDR3 is CASSLGKATEAFF. The CDR3 nucleotides are TGTGCCAGCAGCCTAGGGAAGGCAACTGAAGCTTTCTTT.

The V and J genes are TRBV7-9 and TRBJ1-4, with D tentatively TRBD1 (5 bases). V lost 0 bases to trimming and J lost 7 bases, with 9 bases between them. Germline lookup yields CDR1 SEHNR and CDR2 FQNEAQ (reference sequence). The CDR3 is 14 residues long. In DNA form, the CDR3 reads TGTGCCAGCAGCTTAGCTGAGGGGACTGAAAAACTGTTTTTT. Its protein is CASSLAEGTEKLFF.

The V and J genes are TRBV7-2 and TRBJ1-4, with TRBD1 as a possible D gene (5 bases). The CDR3 extends over 16 amino acids. With 0 bases removed from V and 3 bases from J, the gap between germline ends came to 11 bases. Germline loops: CDR1 SGHTA, CDR2 FQGNSA. The CDR3 reads CASSLARGRPNEKLFF. For the CDR3, the DNA is TGTGCCAGCAGCTTAGCGCGGGGACGGCCTAATGAAAAACTGTTTTTT.

This clone turned up a few times. The rearrangement joins TRBV28 to TRBJ1-5; TRBD1 matches at 7 bases. J lost 9 bases, V lost 7 bases, and 9 bases had no gene match. CDR1 and CDR2 (germline): MDHEN, SYDVKM. The CDR3 is 13 amino acids. The DNA of the CDR3 is TGTGCCAGCACCTCGGGACAGAGTCGGCCCCAGCATTTT. It specifies CASTSGQSRPQHF. Filled out from reference TRBV28 and TRBJ1-5, the complete variable domain reads DVKVTQSSRYLVKRTGEKVFLECVQDMDHENMFWYRQDPGLGLRLIYFSYDVKMKEKGDIPEGYSVSREKKERFSLILESASTNQTSMYLCASTSGQSRPQHFGDGTRLSIL.

The rearrangement uses TRBV5-1 and TRBJ1-6, with a possible D match to TRBD1 (5 bases). Deletions cut 2 bases from V and 7 bases from J, with 16 bases between. Germline V lookup: CDR1 SGHRS, CDR2 YFSETQ. The CDR3 contains 16 residues. CDR3: CASSLTGALGNSPLHF. DNA for the CDR3: TGCGCCAGCAGCTTAACCGGGGCCTTGGGAAATTCACCCCTCCACTTT.

The chain combines TRBV5-6 with TRBJ1-1; possible D gene TRBD1, 6 bases. CDR3 length: 14 residues. The germline V and J ends were trimmed by 3 bases and 6 bases, with 15 bases remaining between them. Germline V gene sequence: CDR1 SGHDT, CDR2 YYEEEE. CDR3 DNA: TGTGCCAGCAGCTCTAACAGGGTATTCCCTGAAGCTTTCTTT. Its translation is CASSSNRVFPEAFF.

V and J are TRBV6-5 and TRBJ1-1, with D unresolved. The CDR3 is 13 amino acids. The V end lost 8 bases, the J end lost 3 bases, and 13 bases lay between the germline ends. The germline gives CDR1 MNHEY, CDR2 SVGAGI. CDR3 DNA: TGTGCCAGCTCCCCAGACGGTGACACTGAAGCTTTCTTT. It translates to CASSPDGDTEAFF.

V is TRBV3-1 (or the pseudogene TRBV3-2) and J is TRBJ2-5, with TRBD2 matching 7 bases. CDR3 size: 14 residues. CDR1 and CDR2 from the germline V gene are LGHDT and YNNKEL (reference sequence). Losses at the gene ends were 9 bases for V and 5 bases for J; bases not matched to a gene: 12. CDR3 nucleotide sequence: TGTGCCAGTCGGAGCGGGATGGGTCACGAGACCCAGTACTTC. Translating it yields CASRSGMGHETQYF.

The CDR3 loop is CASLVSSYEQYF. CDR3 nucleotides: TGTGCCAGCCTCGTAAGCTCCTACGAGCAGTACTTC. The gene calls are TRBV2 and TRBJ2-7; D gene unclear. The V end was cut by 8 bases, the J end by 0 bases, with 8 bases between. The germline CDR1 and CDR2 sequences are SNHLY and FYNNEI. This CDR3 contains 12 residues.

V and J are TRBV6-2 or TRBV6-3 and TRBJ1-2; TRBD1 agrees at 10 bases. Germline loops: CDR1 MNHEY, CDR2 SVGEGT. CDR3 length: 17 residues. The trim removed 2 bases at V and 4 bases at J, leaving 10 bases unmatched. The CDR3 here is CASSYKRQGAASYGYTF. CDR3 bases: TGTGCCAGCAGTTACAAAAGACAGGGGGCGGCTTCCTATGGCTACACCTTC.

This clone has a handful of counts. The chain couples TRBV12-3 or TRBV12-4 to TRBJ1-2; no reliable D call. The CDR3 spans 13 residues. V lost 3 bases and J 5 bases, leaving 10 bases between the germline ends. Here the CDR3 reads CASSFRPSYGYTF. CDR3 in DNA: TGTGCCAGCAGTTTCAGGCCCTCGTATGGCTACACCTTC.

This rearrangement joins TRBV19 to TRBJ2-2; D is possibly TRBD1 (5 bases). Germline loops: CDR1 LNHDA, CDR2 SQIVND (reference sequence). V was clipped by 2 bases and J by 1 base, with 8 bases between them. This CDR3 spans 15 amino acids. The CDR3 DNA reads as TGTGCCAGTAGTATAAATCAGGGGAACACCGGGGAGCTGTTTTTT. As protein: CASSINQGNTGELFF.